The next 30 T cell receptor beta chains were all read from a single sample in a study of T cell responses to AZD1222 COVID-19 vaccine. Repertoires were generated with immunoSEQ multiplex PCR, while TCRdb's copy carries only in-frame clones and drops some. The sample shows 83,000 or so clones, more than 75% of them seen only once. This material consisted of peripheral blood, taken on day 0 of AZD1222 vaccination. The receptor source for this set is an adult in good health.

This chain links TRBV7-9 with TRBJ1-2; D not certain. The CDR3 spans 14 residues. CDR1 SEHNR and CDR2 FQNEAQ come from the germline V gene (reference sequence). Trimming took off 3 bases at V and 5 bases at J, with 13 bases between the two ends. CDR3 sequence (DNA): TGTGCCAGCAGCTTCGGTTTAGGCGGGTATGGCTACACCTTC. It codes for CASSFGLGGYGYTF.

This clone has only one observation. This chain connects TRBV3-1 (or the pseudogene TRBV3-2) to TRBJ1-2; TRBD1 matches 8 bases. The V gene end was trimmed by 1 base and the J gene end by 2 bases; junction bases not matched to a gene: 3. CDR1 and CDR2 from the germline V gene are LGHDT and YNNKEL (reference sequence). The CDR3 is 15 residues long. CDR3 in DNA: TGTGCCAGCAGCCAAGTACCAGGGGGCAACTATGGCTACACCTTC. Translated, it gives CASSQVPGGNYGYTF.

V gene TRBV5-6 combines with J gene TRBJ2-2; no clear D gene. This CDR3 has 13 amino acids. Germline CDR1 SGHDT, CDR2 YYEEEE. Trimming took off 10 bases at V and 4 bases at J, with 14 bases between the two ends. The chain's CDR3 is CAAQVIPTGELFF. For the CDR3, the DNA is TGTGCCGCGCAGGTTATCCCCACCGGGGAGCTGTTTTTT.

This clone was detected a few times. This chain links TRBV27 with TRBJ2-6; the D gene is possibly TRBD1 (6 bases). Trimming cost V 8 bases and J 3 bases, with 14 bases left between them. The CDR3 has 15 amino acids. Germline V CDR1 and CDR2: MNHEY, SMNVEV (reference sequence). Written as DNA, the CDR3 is TGTGCCAGCGGGCCCCAGGGGCGTGGGGCCAACGTCCTGACTTTC. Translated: CASGPQGRGANVLTF.

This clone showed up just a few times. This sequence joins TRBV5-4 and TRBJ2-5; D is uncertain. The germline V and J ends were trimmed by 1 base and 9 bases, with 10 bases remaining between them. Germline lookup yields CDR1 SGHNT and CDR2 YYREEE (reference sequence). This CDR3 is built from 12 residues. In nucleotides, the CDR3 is TGTGCCAGCAGCTTGCCCAAGTTGCCCCAGTACTTC. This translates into CASSLPKLPQYF.

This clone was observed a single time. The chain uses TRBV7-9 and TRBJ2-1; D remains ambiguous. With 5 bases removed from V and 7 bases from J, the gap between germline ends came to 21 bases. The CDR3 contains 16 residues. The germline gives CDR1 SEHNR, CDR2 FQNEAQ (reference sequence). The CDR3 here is CASSTRRAYRLNEQFF. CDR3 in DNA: TGTGCCAGCAGCACCAGGAGAGCCTATCGGTTAAATGAGCAGTTCTTC.

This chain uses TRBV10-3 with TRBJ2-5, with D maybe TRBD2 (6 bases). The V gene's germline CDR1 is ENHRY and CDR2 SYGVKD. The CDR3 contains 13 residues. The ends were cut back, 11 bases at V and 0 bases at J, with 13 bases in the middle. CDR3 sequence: CASRGNDQETQYF. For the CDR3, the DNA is TGTGCCTCGCGGGGTAATGACCAAGAGACCCAGTACTTC.

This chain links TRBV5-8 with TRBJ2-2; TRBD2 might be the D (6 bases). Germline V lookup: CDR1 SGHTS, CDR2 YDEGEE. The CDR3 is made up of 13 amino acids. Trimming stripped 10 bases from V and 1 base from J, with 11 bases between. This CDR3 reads CAGGIWNTGELFF. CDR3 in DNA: TGTGCCGGAGGGATCTGGAACACCGGGGAGCTGTTTTTT. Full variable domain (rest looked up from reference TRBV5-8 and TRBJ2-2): EAGVTQSPTHLIKTRGQQATLRCSPISGHTSVYWYQQALGLGLQFLLWYDEGEERNRGNFPPRFSGRQFPNYSSELNVNALELEDSALYLCAGGIWNTGELFFGEGSRLTVL.

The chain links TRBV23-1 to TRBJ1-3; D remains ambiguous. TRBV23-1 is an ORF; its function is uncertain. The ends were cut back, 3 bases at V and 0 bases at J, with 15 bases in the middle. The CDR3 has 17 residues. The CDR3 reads CASSHILTQRSGNTIYF. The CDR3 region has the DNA TGCGCCAGCAGTCATATCTTGACACAACGCTCTGGAAACACCATATATTTT.

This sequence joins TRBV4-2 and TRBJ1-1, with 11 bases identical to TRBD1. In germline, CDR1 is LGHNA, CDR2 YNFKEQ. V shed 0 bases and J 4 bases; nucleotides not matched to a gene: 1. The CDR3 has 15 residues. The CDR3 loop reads CASSQEGTGGTEAFF. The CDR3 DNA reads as TGTGCCAGCAGCCAAGAGGGGACAGGGGGCACTGAAGCTTTCTTT.

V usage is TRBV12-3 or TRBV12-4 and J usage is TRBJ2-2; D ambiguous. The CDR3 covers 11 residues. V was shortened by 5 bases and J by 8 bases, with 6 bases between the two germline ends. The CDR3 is CASSRVGELFF. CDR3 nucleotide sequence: TGTGCCAGCAGTAGGGTTGGGGAGCTGTTTTTT.

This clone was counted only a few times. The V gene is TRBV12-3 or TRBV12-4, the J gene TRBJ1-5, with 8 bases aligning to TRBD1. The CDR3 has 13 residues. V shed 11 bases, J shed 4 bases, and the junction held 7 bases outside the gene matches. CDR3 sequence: CASRGLENQPQHF. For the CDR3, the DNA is TGTGCCTCCAGGGGGCTCGAAAATCAGCCCCAGCATTTT.

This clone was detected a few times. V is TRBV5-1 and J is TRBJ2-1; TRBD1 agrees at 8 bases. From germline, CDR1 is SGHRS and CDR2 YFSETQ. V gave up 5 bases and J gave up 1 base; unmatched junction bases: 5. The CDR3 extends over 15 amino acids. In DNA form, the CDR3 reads TGCGCCAGCAGTCATGGACAGGGATCCTACAATGAGCAGTTCTTC. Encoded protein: CASSHGQGSYNEQFF. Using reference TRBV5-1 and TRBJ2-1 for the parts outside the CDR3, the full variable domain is KAGVTQTPRYLIKTRGQQVTLSCSPISGHRSVSWYQQTPGQGLQFLFEYFSETQRNKGNFPGRFSGRQFSNSRSEMNVSTLELGDSALYLCASSHGQGSYNEQFFGPGTRLTVL.

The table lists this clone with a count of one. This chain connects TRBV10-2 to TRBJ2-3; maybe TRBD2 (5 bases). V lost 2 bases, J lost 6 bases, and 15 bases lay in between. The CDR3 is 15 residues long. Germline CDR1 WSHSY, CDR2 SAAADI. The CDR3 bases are TGCGCCAGCAGTGAGGCCCGGGCTAGCTTGGATACGCAGTATTTT. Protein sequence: CASSEARASLDTQYF.

The CDR3: CASSLHLRAGDTQYF. The CDR3 nucleotides are TGCGCCAGCAGCCTCCACCTTCGCGCGGGGGATACGCAGTATTTT. The chain is built from TRBV4-1 and TRBJ2-3, with D possibly TRBD2 on 6 matching bases. Trimming removed 4 bases at V and 6 bases at J, with 17 bases between. In germline, CDR1 is MGHRA, CDR2 YSYEKL. CDR3 length: 15 amino acids.

CDR3 nucleotides: TGTGCCAGCAGTATCGCGGGAACCTACAATGAGCAGTTCTTC. Encoded protein: CASSIAGTYNEQFF. This chain links TRBV27 with TRBJ2-1; D possibly corresponds to TRBD2 (6 bases). V lost 5 bases, J lost 2 bases, and 10 bases lay in between. Germline V CDR1 and CDR2: MNHEY, SMNVEV (reference sequence). This CDR3 region has 14 residues.

CDR3 sequence (DNA): TGTGCCAGCCTATTGGAGAAGGAAGTAAGGACTGAAGCTTTCTTT. Its translation is CASLLEKEVRTEAFF. This chain links TRBV2 with TRBJ1-1; no firm D call. Germline-derived CDR1 and CDR2 are SNHLY and FYNNEI. This CDR3 region has 15 residues. V shed 8 bases and J shed 5 bases, with 21 bases lying between them.

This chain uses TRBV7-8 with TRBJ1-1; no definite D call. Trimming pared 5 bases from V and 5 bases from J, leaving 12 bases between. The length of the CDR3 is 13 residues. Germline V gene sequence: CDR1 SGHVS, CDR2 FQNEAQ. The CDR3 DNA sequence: TGTGCCAGCAGCCTTGGAGAAGGGACTGAAGCTTTCTTT. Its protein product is CASSLGEGTEAFF.

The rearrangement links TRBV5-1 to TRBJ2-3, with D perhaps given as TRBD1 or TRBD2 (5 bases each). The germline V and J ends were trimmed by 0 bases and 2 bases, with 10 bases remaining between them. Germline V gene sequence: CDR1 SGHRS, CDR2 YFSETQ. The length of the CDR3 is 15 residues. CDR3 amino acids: CASSLAGLPTDTQYF. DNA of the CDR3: TGCGCCAGCAGCTTGGCGGGGCTCCCCACAGATACGCAGTATTTT.

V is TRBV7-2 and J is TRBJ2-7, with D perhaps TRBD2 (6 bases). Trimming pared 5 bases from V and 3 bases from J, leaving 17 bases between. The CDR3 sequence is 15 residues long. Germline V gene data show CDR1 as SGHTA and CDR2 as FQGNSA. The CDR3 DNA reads TGTGCCAGCAGCCCAAGGGTTAATAGCGGCTACGAGCAGTACTTC. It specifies CASSPRVNSGYEQYF.

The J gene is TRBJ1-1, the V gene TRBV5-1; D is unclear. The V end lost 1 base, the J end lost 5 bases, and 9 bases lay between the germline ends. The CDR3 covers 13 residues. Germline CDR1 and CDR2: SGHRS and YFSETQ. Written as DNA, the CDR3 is TGCGCCAGCAGCTTGTCCGAGGAGACTGAAGCTTTCTTT. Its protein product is CASSLSEETEAFF.

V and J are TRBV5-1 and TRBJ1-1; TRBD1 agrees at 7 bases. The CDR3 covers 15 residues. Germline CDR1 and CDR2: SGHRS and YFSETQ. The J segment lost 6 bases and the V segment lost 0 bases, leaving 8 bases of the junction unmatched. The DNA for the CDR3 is TGCGCCAGCAGCTTGGAAGGGACAGATTACTCTGAAGCTTTCTTT. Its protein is CASSLEGTDYSEAFF.

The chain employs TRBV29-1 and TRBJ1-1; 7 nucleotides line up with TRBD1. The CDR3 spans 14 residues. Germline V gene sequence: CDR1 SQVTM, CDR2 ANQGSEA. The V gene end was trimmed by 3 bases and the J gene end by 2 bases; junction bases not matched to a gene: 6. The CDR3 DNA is TGCAGCGTTGAGGGCAGGGGGGGTAACACTGAAGCTTTCTTT. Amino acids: CSVEGRGGNTEAFF.

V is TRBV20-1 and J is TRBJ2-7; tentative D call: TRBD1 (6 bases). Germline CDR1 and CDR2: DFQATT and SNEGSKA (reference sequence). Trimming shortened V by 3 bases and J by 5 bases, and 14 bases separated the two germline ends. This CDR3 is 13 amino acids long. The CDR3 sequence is CSASRSGEHEQYF. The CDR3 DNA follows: TGCAGTGCTAGTAGGTCAGGGGAGCACGAGCAGTACTTC.

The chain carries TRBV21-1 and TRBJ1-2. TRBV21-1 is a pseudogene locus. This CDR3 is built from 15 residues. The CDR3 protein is CASPIVGKANYGYTF. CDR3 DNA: TGTGCCAGCCCCATCGTAGGAAAAGCTAACTATGGCTACACCTTC.

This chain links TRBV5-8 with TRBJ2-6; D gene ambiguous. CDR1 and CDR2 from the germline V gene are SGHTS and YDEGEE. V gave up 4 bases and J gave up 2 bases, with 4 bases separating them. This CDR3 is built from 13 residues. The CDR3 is CASSPTGANVLTF. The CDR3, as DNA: TGTGCCAGCAGCCCCACTGGGGCCAACGTCCTGACTTTC.

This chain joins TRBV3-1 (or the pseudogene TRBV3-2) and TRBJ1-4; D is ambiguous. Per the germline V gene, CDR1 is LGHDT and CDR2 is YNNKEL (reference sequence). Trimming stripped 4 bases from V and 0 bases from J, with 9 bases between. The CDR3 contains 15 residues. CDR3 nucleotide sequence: TGTGCCAGCAGCCCGCTGGACCCAACTAATGAAAAACTGTTTTTT. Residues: CASSPLDPTNEKLFF.

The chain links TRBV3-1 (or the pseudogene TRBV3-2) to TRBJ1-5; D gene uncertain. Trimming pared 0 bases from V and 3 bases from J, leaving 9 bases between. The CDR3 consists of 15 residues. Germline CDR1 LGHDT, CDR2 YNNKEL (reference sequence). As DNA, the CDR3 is TGTGCCAGCAGCCAAGATGGCGCGGACAATCAGCCCCAGCATTTT. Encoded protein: CASSQDGADNQPQHF.

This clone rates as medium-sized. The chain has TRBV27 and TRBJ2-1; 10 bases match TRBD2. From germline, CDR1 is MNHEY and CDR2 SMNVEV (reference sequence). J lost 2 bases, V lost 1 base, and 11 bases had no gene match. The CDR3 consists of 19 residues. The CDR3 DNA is TGTGCCAGCAGTTTATGGGGGACTAGCGCCTTAGACGCCTACAATGAGCAGTTCTTC. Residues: CASSLWGTSALDAYNEQFF.

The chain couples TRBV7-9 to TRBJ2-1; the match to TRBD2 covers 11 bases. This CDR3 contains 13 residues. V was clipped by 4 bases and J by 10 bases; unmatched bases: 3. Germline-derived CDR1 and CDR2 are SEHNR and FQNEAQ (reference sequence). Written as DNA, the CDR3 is TGTGCCAGCAGCTCCGGGACTAGCGGCGAGCAGTTCTTC. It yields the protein CASSSGTSGEQFF.